This TCR beta chain came from a study of OX40 agonist ivuxolimab in advanced cancers. Study-wide context: Ivuxolimab, an agonist antibody against OX40 (CD134), was given to patients. The dose-escalation group included hepatocellular carcinoma, melanoma, renal cell carcinoma and head and neck cancer. Study findings and constraints: Relatively little clonal expansion, among the lowest observed, appeared in partial responders at 0.1-3.0 mg/kg.

As for this clone: Its antigen is as yet unknown.

Some clones are missing from TCRdb's copy, which holds only in-frame ones; the method was immunoSEQ multiplex PCR. Counted here are tens of thousands of clones, over 90% occurring once; the ten biggest clones make up roughly 9.6%. V lost 5 bases and J lost 4; bases outside the gene matches: 8. Germline assignment: CDR1 LNHDA and CDR2 SQIVND (reference sequence). This CDR3 spans 16 amino acids. This receptor was identified in an adult with an advanced solid tumor such as melanoma, head and neck, liver or kidney cancer. This chain links TRBV19 with TRBJ2-5, with 12 bases aligning to TRBD1. Material: CD4+ or CD8+ T cells sorted from blood, obtained in a trial of the OX40 agonist ivuxolimab. In nucleotides, the CDR3 is TGTGCCAGTAGTGAGGGACAGGGGGCGCTAGGAGAGACCCAGTACTTC. Its translation: CASSEGQGALGETQYF.